This T cell receptor (beta chain) was profiled in a study of beta chain features in type 1 diabetes. Reverse transcription of all isolated RNA meant that expressed TCRB transcripts were sequenced. Only in-frame clones appear in the TCRdb table, and some are missing; sequencing was by immunoSEQ multiplex PCR. The data contain roughly 450,000 clones, 14% of them singletons. This CDR3 region has 12 residues. Germline V gene sequence: CDR1 SQVTM, CDR2 ANQGSEA. Deletions cut 6 bases from V and 3 bases from J, with 9 bases between. What was sequenced was naive CD4+ T cells from blood. The sequence came from a man aged 25 to 40 in good health. The chain couples TRBV29-1 to TRBJ2-1; D may be TRBD1 (5 bases). The CDR3 region is CSVARDYNEQFF. The CDR3 DNA follows: TGCAGCGTCGCCAGGGACTACAATGAGCAGTTCTTC.